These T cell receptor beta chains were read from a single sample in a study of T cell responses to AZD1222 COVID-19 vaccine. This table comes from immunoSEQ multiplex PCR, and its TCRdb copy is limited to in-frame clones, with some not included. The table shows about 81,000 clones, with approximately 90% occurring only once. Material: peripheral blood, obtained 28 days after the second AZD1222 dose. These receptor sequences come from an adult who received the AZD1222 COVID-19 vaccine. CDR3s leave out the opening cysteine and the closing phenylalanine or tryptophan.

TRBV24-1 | ATSEGGLAEQF
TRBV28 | ASSSAMGLSYEQY
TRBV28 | ASSTGGTDTQY
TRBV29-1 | SVSLPPYNEQF
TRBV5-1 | ASSRLAGGSTDTQY
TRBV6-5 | ASSWQAGPYNEQF
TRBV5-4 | ASSFSQGVGSPLH
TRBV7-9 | ASSFDTRTAEAF
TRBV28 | ASKFRRTYGYT
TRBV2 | ASSDLNRGLEETQY
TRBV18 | ASSPPGLAGGYTQY
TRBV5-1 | ASRDTSLSTDTQY
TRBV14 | ASSHYLESSYNEQF
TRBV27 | ATFGAGNEQF
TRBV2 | ASSQLKGAQETQY
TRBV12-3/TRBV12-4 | ASSFKATGELF
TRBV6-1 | ASSEGSSGTDTQY
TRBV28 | ATSERTYNEQF
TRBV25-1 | ASSEGGRPGELF
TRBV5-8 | ASSLEGIRNQPQH
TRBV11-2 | ASSLAGTGSVSQPQH
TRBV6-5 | ASSYRTLGGTDTQY
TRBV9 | ASSAPGPPVIQY
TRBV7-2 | ASSLVFASKNIQY
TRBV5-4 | ASSSPGTSPYEQY
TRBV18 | ASSPSRDSLGYT
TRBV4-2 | ASSQAWDSYEQY
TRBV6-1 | ASSDWESDEKLF
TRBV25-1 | ASSDPRDRGRHEQF
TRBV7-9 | ASSPRAWNTEAF
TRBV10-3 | AITSTGVEAF
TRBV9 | ASSVGTSGRAKNYEQY
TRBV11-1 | ASSRQLNSGNTIY
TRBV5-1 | ASSLRDTGELF
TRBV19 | ASSIGTGVWETNTGELF
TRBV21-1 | ASSKGQGQGEQY